This T cell receptor (beta chain) originates from a study of control samples from healthy donors and cancer patients. V lost 5 bases, J lost 10 bases, and 24 bases lay in between. The germline V gene has CDR1 SGHRS and CDR2 YFSETQ. The CDR3 sequence is 15 residues long. Profiled with immunoSEQ multiplex PCR; TCRdb holds only in-frame clones, not every one. The sample includes over 85,000 clones, roughly 90% of them seen just once. The TCR originated in a woman between 55 and 75 years old with lung cancer. Sequenced: PBMCs. V gene TRBV5-1 combines with J gene TRBJ1-2, with a tentative D call TRBD1 (5 bases). CDR3 nucleotide sequence: TGCGCCAGCAGGGCTTGGCAGGGAAGGGTATCGGACTACACCTTC. This sequence encodes CASRAWQGRVSDYTF.